This T cell receptor beta chain was captured by sequencing in a study of blood T cells in healthy people across ages. This clonotype was found a few times. Sample-barcoded 5' priming and a J-beta primer mix drove a second PCR of about 6 to 12 cycles. TCRdb used MiXCR to reprocess the 5' RACE reads, holding one entry per CDR3 protein. This table has more than 600,000 distinct CDR3 sequences, around 25% appearing once. V lost 1 base and J lost 5, with 14 bases in between. The germline gives CDR1 MGHRA, CDR2 YSYEKL. The CDR3 spans 15 residues. This sample also appeared in a second study, on T cells of mothers and their children.

The sequence came from a boy aged 5 to 17 in good health. The gene calls are TRBV4-1 and TRBJ1-2; D might be TRBD1 (5 bases). Sequencing was done on a sample of blood. CDR3 DNA sequence: TGCGCCAGCAGCCAAGTACCTGGACAACAATATGGCTACACCTTC. It translates to CASSQVPGQQYGYTF.